What follows are 20 T cell receptor beta chains derived from one specimen sequenced in a study of blood T cell repertoires in COVID-19. Data came from immunoSEQ multiplex PCR; TCRdb stores just in-frame clones and leaves some out. The sample has around 71,000 clones, about three quarters seen once; the top ten hold around 27%. Specimen: peripheral blood. The receptors derive from a woman older than 75 with active or convalescent COVID-19.

This chain links TRBV7-9 with TRBJ1-2; D gene uncertain. CDR3 length equals 13 residues. The germline gives CDR1 SEHNR, CDR2 FQNEAQ (reference sequence). V was pared by 6 bases and J by 5 bases, with 13 bases between. The DNA for the CDR3 is TGTGCCAGCAGTCTAGACCCCATATATGGCTACACCTTC. Translated: CASSLDPIYGYTF.

This chain links TRBV5-1 with TRBJ1-3; no reliable D call. Germline V CDR1 and CDR2: SGHRS, YFSETQ. Trimming took 0 bases from V and 4 from J, leaving 8 bases between them. The CDR3 is 14 residues long. The DNA of the CDR3 is TGCGCCAGCAGCTTGGCCGGGGAGGGAAACACCATATATTTT. It encodes CASSLAGEGNTIYF.

V usage is TRBV18 and J usage is TRBJ1-2; a weak D match, TRBD1 (6 bases). V was clipped by 4 bases and J by 0 bases, with 12 bases between them. Germline lookup yields CDR1 KGHSH and CDR2 LQKENI. The CDR3 is 15 residues long. The CDR3 loop reads CASSLGQITNYGYTF. The CDR3 nucleotides are TGTGCCAGCTCACTCGGACAGATTACTAACTATGGCTACACCTTC.

The J gene is TRBJ2-5, the V gene TRBV6-5; 13 bases are shared with TRBD2. The CDR3 has 14 amino acids. In germline, CDR1 is MNHEY, CDR2 SVGAGI. Trimming removed 6 bases from V and 5 bases from J; junction bases left unmatched: 3. Written as DNA, the CDR3 is TGTGCCAGCAGAGGGACTAGCGGGGTTGAGACCCAGTACTTC. Protein: CASRGTSGVETQYF.

The V gene is TRBV27, the J gene TRBJ2-3; 9 bases match TRBD1. With 6 bases clipped from V and 9 bases from J, the junction kept 7 bases outside the gene matches. Germline CDR1 reads MNHEY; CDR2 reads SMNVEV (reference sequence). The CDR3 sequence is 13 residues long. The CDR3 region is CASRGTGLFTQYF. The CDR3 nucleotides read TGTGCCAGCAGAGGGACAGGGCTTTTCACGCAGTATTTT.

The V call is TRBV10-3, the J call TRBJ2-3; TRBD2 aligns across 10 bases. Germline CDR1 reads ENHRY; CDR2 reads SYGVKD. The CDR3 sequence is 13 residues long. CDR3 sequence (DNA): TGTGCTTCGCTCAGCGGGGGGGCAGATACGCAGTATTTT. Its protein product is CASLSGGADTQYF.

This clone turned up a few times. The genes are TRBV24-1 and TRBJ2-1; no definite D call. Germline V CDR1 and CDR2: KGHDR, SFDVKD. Trimming removed 6 bases from V and 2 bases from J, with 10 bases in between. The CDR3 extends over 14 amino acids. CDR3 sequence (DNA): TGTGCCACCAGTTCCAGCGCTACCTACAATGAGCAGTTCTTC. This gives the protein CATSSSATYNEQFF.

J is TRBJ1-1 and V is TRBV6-2 or TRBV6-3, with 8 bases identical to TRBD1. With 5 bases clipped from V and 0 bases from J, the junction kept 2 bases outside the gene matches. Germline V gives CDR1 MNHEY, CDR2 SVGEGT. This CDR3 has 14 amino acids. CDR3 sequence reads: CASSGQGLNTEAFF. DNA of the CDR3: TGTGCCAGCAGTGGACAGGGCTTGAACACTGAAGCTTTCTTT.

The rearrangement joins TRBV5-1 to TRBJ1-4; D remains ambiguous. The CDR3 length is 14 residues. The germline V gene has CDR1 SGHRS and CDR2 YFSETQ. The V end was cut by 0 bases, the J end by 10 bases, with 13 bases between. In nucleotides, the CDR3 is TGCGCCAGCAGCTTGGACGGTGCTGAGGGAAAACTGTTTTTT. Its protein product is CASSLDGAEGKLFF.

The chain joins TRBV7-2 to TRBJ2-1, with TRBD2 matching 8 bases. V shed 2 bases and J 8 bases; nucleotides not matched to a gene: 11. The germline gives CDR1 SGHTA, CDR2 FQGNSA. The length of the CDR3 is 16 residues. This CDR3 reads CASSLNPGLVVDEQFF. The CDR3, as DNA: TGTGCCAGCAGCTTAAATCCGGGACTAGTAGTCGATGAGCAGTTCTTC.

This rearrangement joins TRBV6-1 to TRBJ1-3; unclear D gene. V gave up 3 bases and J gave up 0 bases, with 12 bases separating them. The CDR3 is 16 residues long. Germline V gene sequence: CDR1 MNHNS, CDR2 SASEGT. This CDR3 is CASSEVSYSSGNTIYF. The CDR3 DNA reads as TGTGCCAGCAGTGAGGTCAGCTACAGCTCTGGAAACACCATATATTTT.

The genes are TRBV2 and TRBJ1-4; a weak D match, TRBD1 (6 bases). CDR1 and CDR2 (germline): SNHLY, FYNNEI. This CDR3 region has 14 residues. Trimming cost V 7 bases and J 0 bases, with 9 bases left between them. The CDR3 coding sequence is TGTGCCAGCACCTCAGGGGCAACTAATGAAAAACTGTTTTTT. This gives the protein CASTSGATNEKLFF.

The chain links TRBV5-6 to TRBJ1-5; a weak D match, TRBD1 (6 bases). Trimming shortened V by 0 bases and J by 15 bases, and 13 bases separated the two germline ends. CDR1 is SGHDT and CDR2 is YYEEEE in the germline V gene. The CDR3 is made up of 12 amino acids. CDR3 residues: CASSLVAGTLHF. CDR3 nucleotides: TGTGCCAGCAGCTTGGTCGCCGGGACATTGCATTTT.

This rearrangement joins TRBV9 to TRBJ1-1; 7 bases align to TRBD1. The ends lost 3 bases at V and 0 bases at J; junction bases unmatched: 5. Germline V gene lookup returns CDR1 SGDLS and CDR2 YYNGEE. CDR3 length: 15 residues. CDR3 amino acids: CASSALDRMNTEAFF. Written as DNA, the CDR3 is TGTGCCAGCAGCGCCCTGGACAGGATGAACACTGAAGCTTTCTTT. Looking up the rest from reference TRBV9 and TRBJ1-1 gives the full variable domain: DSGVTQTPKHLITATGQRVTLRCSPRSGDLSVYWYQQSLDQGLQFLIQYYNGEERAKGNILERFSAQQFPDLHSELNLSSLELGDSALYFCASSALDRMNTEAFFGQGTRLTVV.

The chain links TRBV6-5 to TRBJ2-3; 9 bases match TRBD2. The CDR3 runs 15 residues. V gave up 5 bases and J gave up 2 bases; unmatched junction bases: 5. Germline CDR1 MNHEY, CDR2 SVGAGI. CDR3 sequence (DNA): TGTGCCAGCAGTCTAGCGGGGACCCACACAGATACGCAGTATTTT. Translated, it gives CASSLAGTHTDTQYF.

V gene TRBV7-2 combines with J gene TRBJ2-6; D is possibly TRBD2 (5 bases). V lost 5 bases and J lost 1, with 15 bases in between. The CDR3 extends over 17 amino acids. Germline-derived CDR1 and CDR2 are SGHTA and FQGNSA. CDR3 in amino acids: CASSPHGLSSGANVLTF. The CDR3 DNA is TGTGCCAGCAGCCCACATGGACTGAGTTCTGGGGCCAACGTCCTGACTTTC.

V is TRBV5-1 and J is TRBJ1-1, with a possible D match to TRBD1 (5 bases). V dropped 4 bases and J dropped 1 base, with 11 bases sitting between them. In germline, CDR1 is SGHRS, CDR2 YFSETQ. The CDR3 extends over 14 amino acids. In DNA form, the CDR3 reads TGCGCCAGCAGCACCCAGGGTGGGAACACTGAAGCTTTCTTT. Translating gives CASSTQGGNTEAFF.

This chain uses TRBV10-3 with TRBJ1-1; 10 nucleotides agree with TRBD1. Germline CDR1 and CDR2: ENHRY and SYGVKD. V was pared by 6 bases and J by 8 bases, with 12 bases of the junction left unmatched. The CDR3 has 15 residues. CDR3: CAISEGTGASYEAFF. Here the CDR3 DNA reads TGTGCCATCAGCGAGGGGACAGGGGCATCATACGAAGCTTTCTTT.

This rearrangement joins TRBV13 to TRBJ2-5; 7 bases are shared with TRBD2. The germline gives CDR1 PRHDT, CDR2 FYEKMQ (reference sequence). The CDR3 is 13 residues long. V trimming: 5 bases; J trimming: 7 bases; junction bases outside the gene matches: 7. CDR3 loop: CASSPRTRRTQYF. DNA of the CDR3: TGTGCCAGCAGCCCCCGGACTAGGAGGACCCAGTACTTC.

J is TRBJ2-5 and V is TRBV9; 13 nucleotides align to TRBD2. The CDR3 length is 15 residues. Looked up from germline, CDR1 is SGDLS and CDR2 is YYNGEE. Germline trimming cut 3 bases from V and 4 bases from J; bases unmatched to any gene: 3. CDR3 bases: TGTGCCAGCAGCGCGGGACTAGCGGGGTCAGAGACCCAGTACTTC. This encodes CASSAGLAGSETQYF.